The 3 T cell receptor beta chains listed next were all sequenced from one sample in a study of cytomegalovirus exposure and HLA in healthy donors. Primers: 60 Vbeta forward and 13 Jbeta reverse. This table comes from immunoSEQ multiplex PCR, and its TCRdb copy is limited to in-frame clones, with some not included. The sample has under 150,000 clones, 67% seen once. Sequencing was done on a sample of PBMCs. The receptors derive from a man younger than 30 in good health and CMV-seropositive.

The chain recombines TRBV4-1 with TRBJ2-1, with 8 positions matching TRBD2. CDR1 and CDR2 (germline): MGHRA, YSYEKL. V lost 6 bases to trimming and J lost 4 bases; unmatched junction nucleotides: 8. CDR3 length: 15 amino acids. This chain's CDR3 is CASRLPGGRYNEQFF. In DNA form, the CDR3 reads TGCGCCAGCAGACTACCGGGGGGGCGGTACAATGAGCAGTTCTTC.

This rearrangement joins TRBV7-9 to TRBJ2-1; the D gene is possibly TRBD1 (6 bases). Per the germline V gene, CDR1 is SEHNR and CDR2 is FQNEAQ (reference sequence). The length of the CDR3 is 13 residues. The V end lost 6 bases, the J end lost 6 bases, and 12 bases lay between the germline ends. DNA for the CDR3: TGTGCCAGCAGACAGGGAAGGGGCAATGAGCAGTTCTTC. Translated: CASRQGRGNEQFF.

V gene TRBV2 combines with J gene TRBJ1-2; D gene unclear. Germline lookup yields CDR1 SNHLY and CDR2 FYNNEI. CDR3 length: 12 residues. The V end was cut by 5 bases, the J end by 7 bases, with 11 bases between. DNA for the CDR3: TGTGCCAGCAGTCCGATACCCGGTGGCTACACCTTC. Its protein product is CASSPIPGGYTF. Together with reference TRBV2 and TRBJ1-2, the CDR3 gives the full variable domain: EPEVTQTPSHQVTQMGQEVILRCVPISNHLYFYWYRQILGQKVEFLVSFYNNEISEKSEIFDDQFSVERPDGSNFTLKIRSTKLEDSAMYFCASSPIPGGYTFGSGTRLTVV.